The clone carrying this T cell receptor (beta chain) has more than one count but fewer than ten. Its antigen is unknown. CDR3 size: 11 residues. The germline V and J ends were trimmed by 3 bases and 11 bases, with 8 bases remaining between them. Germline CDR1 and CDR2: SEHNR and FQNEAQ (reference sequence). The record originates from a study of T-cell memory formation after mild COVID-19. General observations from the study: Balance between CD4 and CD8 was seen in clones contracting day 15 to 85, and a CD4+ lean was seen in later expanders.

Researchers used 5'RACE with constant-segment primers to make TCR alpha and TCR beta cDNA libraries that carry sample barcodes and UMIs. TCRdb used MiXCR to reprocess the 5' RACE reads, holding one entry per CDR3 protein. The sample shows roughly 400,000 distinct CDR3 sequences, roughly 18% of them seen only once. The chain couples TRBV7-9 to TRBJ1-3; D is unresolved. This clonotype originated in a man aged 18 to 30 who had mild COVID-19 (a few samples of this study predate the infection). Cell type and time point are not known. The material sequenced was PBMCs or a T cell subset sorted from them (not recorded which). The chain's CDR3 is CASSFSVAIYF. The CDR3 DNA follows: TGTGCCAGCAGCTTCTCCGTCGCCATATATTTT.